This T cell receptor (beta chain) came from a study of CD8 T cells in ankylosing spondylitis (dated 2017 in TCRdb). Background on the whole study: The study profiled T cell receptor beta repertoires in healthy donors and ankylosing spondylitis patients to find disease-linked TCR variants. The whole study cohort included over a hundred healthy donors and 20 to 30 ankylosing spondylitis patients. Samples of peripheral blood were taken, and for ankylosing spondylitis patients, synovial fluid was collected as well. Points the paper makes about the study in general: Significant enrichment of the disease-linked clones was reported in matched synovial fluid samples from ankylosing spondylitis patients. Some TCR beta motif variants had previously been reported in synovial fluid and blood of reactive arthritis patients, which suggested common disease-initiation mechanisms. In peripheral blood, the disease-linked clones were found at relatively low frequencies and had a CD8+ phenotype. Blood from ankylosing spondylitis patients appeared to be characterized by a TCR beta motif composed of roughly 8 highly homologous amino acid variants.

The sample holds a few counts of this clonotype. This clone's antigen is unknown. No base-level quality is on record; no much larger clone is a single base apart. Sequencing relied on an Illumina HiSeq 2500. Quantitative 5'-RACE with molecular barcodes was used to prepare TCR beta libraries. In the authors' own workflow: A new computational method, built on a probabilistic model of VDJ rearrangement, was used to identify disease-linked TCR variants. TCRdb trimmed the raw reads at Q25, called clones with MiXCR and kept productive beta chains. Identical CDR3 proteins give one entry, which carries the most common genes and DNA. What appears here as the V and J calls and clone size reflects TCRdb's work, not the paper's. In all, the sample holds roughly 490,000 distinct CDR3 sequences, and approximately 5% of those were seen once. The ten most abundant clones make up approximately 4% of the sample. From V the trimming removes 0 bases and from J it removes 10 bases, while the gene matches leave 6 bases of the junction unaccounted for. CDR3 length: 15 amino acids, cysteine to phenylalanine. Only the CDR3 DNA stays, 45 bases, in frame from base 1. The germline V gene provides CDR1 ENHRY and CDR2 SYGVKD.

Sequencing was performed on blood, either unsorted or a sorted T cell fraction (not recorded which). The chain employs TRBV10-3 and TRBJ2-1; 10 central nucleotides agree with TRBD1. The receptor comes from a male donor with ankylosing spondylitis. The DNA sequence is TGTGCCATCAGTGAGTCGGGACAGGGGTTAGCAGAGCAGTTCTTC. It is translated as CAISESGQGLAEQFF.